Listed here are 3 T cell receptor beta chains from one sample, sequenced in a study of blood T cell repertoires in COVID-19. Here immunoSEQ multiplex PCR was the method, and the copy in TCRdb shows in-frame clones only, minus some. The repertoire includes about 190,000 clones, around 79% of them detected once, and under 15% sits in the top ten. The specimen was peripheral blood. These TCRs come from a woman between 50 and 59 years old with acute or convalescent COVID-19.

The chain has TRBV27 and TRBJ2-7; TRBD2 matches at 10 bases. The CDR3 covers 15 residues. Germline V gives CDR1 MNHEY, CDR2 SMNVEV (reference sequence). The V gene end was trimmed by 8 bases and the J gene end by 3 bases; junction bases not matched to a gene: 10. The CDR3 DNA reads TGTGCCAGCGGGGTAGGAGCGGGAGGGATCTACGAGCAGTACTTC. It translates to CASGVGAGGIYEQYF.

J is TRBJ1-1 and V is TRBV5-1; no clear D gene. The CDR3 has 13 amino acids. Germline CDR1 reads SGHRS; CDR2 reads YFSETQ. V was pared by 3 bases and J by 4 bases, with 10 bases between. The CDR3 spells CASSWARATEAFF. CDR3 DNA sequence: TGCGCCAGCAGCTGGGCGAGGGCCACTGAAGCTTTCTTT.

This clone occurred a few times. Distinct nucleotide sequences in the sample also encode this CDR3. The chain uses TRBV28 and TRBJ1-6; TRBD1 matches at 9 bases. This CDR3 spans 15 amino acids. CDR1 MDHEN and CDR2 SYDVKM come from the germline V gene. With V trimmed by 2 bases and J by 9 bases, 5 bases remained unmatched. As DNA, the CDR3 is TGTGCCAGCAGTTTAGGACAGGGGTATCGTTCACCCCTCCACTTT. It translates to CASSLGQGYRSPLHF. Combining the CDR3 with reference TRBV28 and TRBJ1-6 gives the whole variable domain DVKVTQSSRYLVKRTGEKVFLECVQDMDHENMFWYRQDPGLGLRLIYFSYDVKMKEKGDIPEGYSVSREKKERFSLILESASTNQTSMYLCASSLGQGYRSPLHFGNGTRLTVT.